The entry below describes one T cell receptor beta chain. Its antigen is currently unknown. TCRdb passed the 5' RACE reads through MiXCR, listing each CDR3 protein once. The sample has some 88,000 distinct CDR3 sequences; around 27% are singletons. V lost 6 bases and J lost 2, with 14 bases in between. This CDR3 has 14 amino acids. This specimen comes from a study of T-cell memory formation after mild COVID-19. Whole-study findings and limits: Second-wave clones reaching peak frequency on day 37 lacked confirmed SARS-CoV-2 specificity. Clones that shrank (day 15 to 85) were balanced CD4/CD8, whereas later expanders leaned CD4+. CD4+ contracting clones lay mainly in CM and EM, CD8+ ones in EMRA.

The TCR sequence derives from a man between 18 and 29 years old who had mild COVID-19 (a few samples of this study predate the infection). Cell type and time point are not known. The material sequenced was PBMCs or a T cell subset sorted from them (not recorded which). The chain employs TRBV12-3 or TRBV12-4 and TRBJ2-7, with D possibly matching TRBD2 (7 bases). CDR3 in DNA: TGTGCCAGCAGCTCCGGGGGGCCGCCCTACGAGCAGTACTTC. This sequence encodes CASSSGGPPYEQYF.